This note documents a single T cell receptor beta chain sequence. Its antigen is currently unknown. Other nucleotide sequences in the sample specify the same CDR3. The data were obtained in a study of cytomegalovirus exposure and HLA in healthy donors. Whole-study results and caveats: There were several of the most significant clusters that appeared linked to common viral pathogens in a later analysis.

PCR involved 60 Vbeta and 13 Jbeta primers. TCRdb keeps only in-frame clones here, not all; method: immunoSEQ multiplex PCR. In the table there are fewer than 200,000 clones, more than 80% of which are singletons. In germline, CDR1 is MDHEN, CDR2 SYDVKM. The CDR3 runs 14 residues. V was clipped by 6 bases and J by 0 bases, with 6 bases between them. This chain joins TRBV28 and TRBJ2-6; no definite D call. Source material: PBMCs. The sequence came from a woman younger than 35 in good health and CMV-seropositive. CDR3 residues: CASRLSSGANVLTF. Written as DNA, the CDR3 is TGTGCCAGCAGGTTGAGCTCTGGGGCCAACGTCCTGACTTTC.